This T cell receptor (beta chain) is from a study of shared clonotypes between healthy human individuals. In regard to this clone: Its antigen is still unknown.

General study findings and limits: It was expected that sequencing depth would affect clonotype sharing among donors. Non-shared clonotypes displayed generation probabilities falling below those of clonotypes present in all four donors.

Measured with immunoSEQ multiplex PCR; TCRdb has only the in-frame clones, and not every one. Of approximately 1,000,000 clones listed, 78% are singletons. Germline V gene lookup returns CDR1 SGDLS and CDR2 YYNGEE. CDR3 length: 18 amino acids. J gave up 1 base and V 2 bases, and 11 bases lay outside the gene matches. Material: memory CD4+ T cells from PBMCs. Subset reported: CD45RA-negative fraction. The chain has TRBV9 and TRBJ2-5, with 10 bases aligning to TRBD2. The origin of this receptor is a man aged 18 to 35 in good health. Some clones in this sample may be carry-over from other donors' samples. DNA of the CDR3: TGTGCCAGCAGCGTCCAAGCGGGAGGGCCAGGAGGCCAAGAGACCCAGTACTTC. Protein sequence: CASSVQAGGPGGQETQYF.